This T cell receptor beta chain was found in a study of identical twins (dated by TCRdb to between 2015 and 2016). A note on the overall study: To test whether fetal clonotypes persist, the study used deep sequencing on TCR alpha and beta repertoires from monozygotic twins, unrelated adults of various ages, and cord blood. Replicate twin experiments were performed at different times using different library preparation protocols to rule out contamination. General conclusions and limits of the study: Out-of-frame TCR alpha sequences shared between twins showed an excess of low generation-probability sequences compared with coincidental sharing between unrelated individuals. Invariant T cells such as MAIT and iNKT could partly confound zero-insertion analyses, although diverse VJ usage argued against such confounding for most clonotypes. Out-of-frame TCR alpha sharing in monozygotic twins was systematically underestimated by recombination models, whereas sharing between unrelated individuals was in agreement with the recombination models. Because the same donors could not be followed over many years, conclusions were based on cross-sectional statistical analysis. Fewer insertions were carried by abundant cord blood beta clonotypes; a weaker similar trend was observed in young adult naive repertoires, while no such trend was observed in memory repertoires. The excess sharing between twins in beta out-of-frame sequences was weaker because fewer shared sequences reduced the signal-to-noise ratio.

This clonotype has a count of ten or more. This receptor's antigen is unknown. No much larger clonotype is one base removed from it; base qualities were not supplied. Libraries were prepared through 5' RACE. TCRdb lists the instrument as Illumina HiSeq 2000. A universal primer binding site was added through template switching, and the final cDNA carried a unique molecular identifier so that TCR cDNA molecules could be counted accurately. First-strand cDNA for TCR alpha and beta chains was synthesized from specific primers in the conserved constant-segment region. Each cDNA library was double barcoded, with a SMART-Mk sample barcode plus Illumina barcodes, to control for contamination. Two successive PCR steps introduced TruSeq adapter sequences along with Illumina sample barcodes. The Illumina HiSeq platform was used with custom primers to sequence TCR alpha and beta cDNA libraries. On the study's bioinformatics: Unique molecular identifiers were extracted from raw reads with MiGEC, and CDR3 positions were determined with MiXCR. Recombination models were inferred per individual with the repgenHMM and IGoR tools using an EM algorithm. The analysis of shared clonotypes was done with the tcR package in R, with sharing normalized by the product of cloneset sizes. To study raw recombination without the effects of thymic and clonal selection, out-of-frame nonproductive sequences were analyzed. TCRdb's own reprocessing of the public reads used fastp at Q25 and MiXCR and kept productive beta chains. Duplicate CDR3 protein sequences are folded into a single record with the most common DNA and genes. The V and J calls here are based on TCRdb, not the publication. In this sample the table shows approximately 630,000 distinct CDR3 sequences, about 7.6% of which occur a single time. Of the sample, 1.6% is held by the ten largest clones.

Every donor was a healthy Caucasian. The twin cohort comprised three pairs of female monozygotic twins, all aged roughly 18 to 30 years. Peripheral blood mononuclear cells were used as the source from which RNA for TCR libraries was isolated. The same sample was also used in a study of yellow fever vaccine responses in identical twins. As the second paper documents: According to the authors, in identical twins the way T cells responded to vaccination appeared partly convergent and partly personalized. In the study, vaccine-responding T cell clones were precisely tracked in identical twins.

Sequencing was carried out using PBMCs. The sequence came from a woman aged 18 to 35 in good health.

Read as DNA, the sequence is TGTGCCAGCAGCGGGCTATATAGCAATCAGCCCCAGCATTTT. Translated, it reads CASSGLYSNQPQHF. The rearranged chain carries TRBV12-3 or TRBV12-4 and TRBJ1-5; the D gene remains uncertain. The V end loses 6 bases and the J end loses 0 bases, and a stretch of 9 bases separates them. The CDR3 sequence holds 14 residues, the cysteine and phenylalanine included. The kept DNA is CDR3 alone, 42 bases in frame from the first base.